This T cell receptor (beta chain) was sequenced in a study of cytomegalovirus exposure and HLA in healthy donors. Study-level background: Earlier, 150 million to 200 million T cells were analyzed, and some 120 million unique TCR beta sequences were found among them.

13 Jbeta primers and 60 Vbeta primers were used for the PCR. The data were produced by immunoSEQ multiplex PCR, yet TCRdb's version contains in-frame clones alone and is incomplete. This sample has fewer than 250,000 clones, with about three quarters found just once. Study-wide points: As confirmed in vitro, a few CMV-associated chains were specific for CMV antigens. Donors were assumed by presence/absence analyses to have roughly uniform sequencing depth. In a later analysis, a genetic analysis reported fewer productive-TCR N-insertions in an Asian-associated ancestry cluster than the cohort average.

Turning to this clone: The antigen is unknown.

The CDR3 is made up of 16 amino acids. The V gene's germline CDR1 is MNHNS and CDR2 SASEGT. V lost 4 bases to trimming and J lost 9 bases; unmatched junction nucleotides: 12. The rearrangement links TRBV6-1 to TRBJ2-1; 10 nucleotides align to TRBD2. The source of this sequence is a male donor in good health and CMV-seronegative. Sequences were obtained from PBMCs. The CDR3 region is CASSVIAGLATGEQFF. CDR3 DNA: TGTGCCAGCAGTGTAATCGCGGGACTAGCGACGGGTGAGCAGTTCTTC.